One sample yielded the 9 T cell receptor beta chains listed below, sequenced in a study of CD8 T cells in ankylosing spondylitis. Broader study findings: Within ankylosing spondylitis blood, a TCR beta motif made up of eight highly homologous variants appeared to be characteristic.

TCRdb re-analysed the 5' RACE reads in MiXCR, keeping a single row per CDR3 protein. The sample contains about 390,000 distinct CDR3 sequences, about 20% of which appear only once. Which antigens these TCRs recognize remains unknown. What was sequenced was blood, either unsorted or a sorted T cell fraction (not recorded which). Receptor source: a male donor with ankylosing spondylitis.

The chain uses TRBV15 and TRBJ2-7, with D perhaps given as TRBD1 or TRBD2 (5 bases each). Germline V gives CDR1 LNHNV, CDR2 YYDKDF (reference sequence). V lost 3 bases and J lost 4, with 10 bases in between. CDR3 length: 13 amino acids. This chain's CDR3 is CATSRGREYEQYF. The CDR3 DNA sequence: TGTGCCACCAGCAGGGGACGGGAATACGAGCAGTACTTC.

This clonotype was found a few times. In DNA form, the CDR3 reads TGTGCCAGCAGCTTCAGGCAGGGGGCGCGAGGCTACACCTTC. Translation gives CASSFRQGARGYTF. The chain is built from TRBV7-2 and TRBJ1-2; 8 bases map to TRBD1. CDR1 SGHTA and CDR2 FQGNSA come from the germline V gene. V lost 3 bases to trimming and J lost 8 bases; unmatched junction nucleotides: 8. This CDR3 is 14 amino acids long.

The count of this clonotype is one. This chain links TRBV11-3 with TRBJ2-1, with 9 bases that match TRBD1. The J segment lost 3 bases and the V segment lost 4 bases, leaving 4 bases of the junction unmatched. In germline, CDR1 is SGHNT, CDR2 YENEEA. The CDR3 has 15 residues. The CDR3 sequence is CASSSRTGDYNEQFF. CDR3 nucleotides: TGTGCCAGCAGCTCCCGGACAGGGGACTACAATGAGCAGTTCTTC.

This clonotype was seen a few times. V usage is TRBV2 and J usage is TRBJ1-1; D ambiguous. The V gene's germline CDR1 is SNHLY and CDR2 FYNNEI. The CDR3 loop spans 14 amino acids. V was clipped by 6 bases and J by 1 base, with 12 bases between them. For the CDR3, the DNA is TGTGCCAGCAGCTACGGGATAACGAACACTGAAGCTTTCTTT. Its translation is CASSYGITNTEAFF.

The chain carries TRBV7-8 and TRBJ1-1; weak D call: TRBD1 (6 bases). CDR1 and CDR2 from the germline V gene are SGHVS and FQNEAQ. CDR3 length equals 16 residues. Trimming cost V 1 base and J 0 bases, with 12 bases left between them. The chain's CDR3 is CASSLDRVLMNTEAFF. DNA for the CDR3: TGTGCCAGCAGCTTAGACAGGGTCCTGATGAACACTGAAGCTTTCTTT.

The CDR3 DNA reads as TGCGCCAGCAGCCCGCTGGATTCACAAGAGACCCAGTACTTC. It translates to CASSPLDSQETQYF. The gene calls are TRBV5-1 and TRBJ2-5, with D unclear. Per germline, CDR1 SGHRS and CDR2 YFSETQ. This CDR3 region has 14 residues. Trimming removed 4 bases from V and 2 bases from J, with 12 bases in between. Looking up the rest from reference TRBV5-1 and TRBJ2-5 gives the full variable domain: KAGVTQTPRYLIKTRGQQVTLSCSPISGHRSVSWYQQTPGQGLQFLFEYFSETQRNKGNFPGRFSGRQFSNSRSEMNVSTLELGDSALYLCASSPLDSQETQYFGPGTRLLVL.

The rearrangement links TRBV6-6 to TRBJ1-1; the D gene is possibly TRBD1 (5 bases). In germline, CDR1 is MNHNY, CDR2 SVGAGI (reference sequence). The CDR3 covers 12 residues. V was shortened by 6 bases and J by 8 bases, with 13 bases between the two germline ends. Written as DNA, the CDR3 is TGTGCCAGCAGAGTCACAGGCCGAGAAGCTTTCTTT. Translated, it gives CASRVTGREAFF.

This clonotype has a handful of counts. This rearrangement joins TRBV20-1 to TRBJ2-1; possibly TRBD1 for D (5 bases). The germline V gene encodes CDR1 DFQATT and CDR2 SNEGSKA (reference sequence). V lost 0 bases, J lost 5 bases, and 17 bases lay in between. The CDR3 length is 16 residues. CDR3 region: CSARDSGRLVDNEQFF. The CDR3 DNA reads as TGCAGTGCTAGAGATTCAGGGCGTCTAGTCGACAATGAGCAGTTCTTC.

The chain carries TRBV10-3 and TRBJ2-2; D ambiguous. The V end lost 6 bases, the J end lost 6 bases, and 8 bases lay between the germline ends. The germline V gene encodes CDR1 ENHRY and CDR2 SYGVKD. The CDR3 totals 12 residues. The chain's CDR3 is CAIRPGSGELFF. The CDR3 DNA sequence: TGTGCCATCAGACCAGGTTCCGGGGAGCTGTTTTTT.